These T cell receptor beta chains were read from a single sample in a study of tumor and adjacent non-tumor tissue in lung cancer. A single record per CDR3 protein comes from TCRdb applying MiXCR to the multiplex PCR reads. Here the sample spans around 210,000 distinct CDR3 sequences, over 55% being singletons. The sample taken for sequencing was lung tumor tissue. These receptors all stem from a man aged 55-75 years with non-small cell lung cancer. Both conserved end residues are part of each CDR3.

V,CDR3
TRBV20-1,CSARGAYSYEQFF
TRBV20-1,CSAIGNYGYTF
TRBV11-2,CDSSLYGAVFNKQFF
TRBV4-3,CASSQVYWTSGRDHEQYF
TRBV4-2,CASSQGSSNQLHHF
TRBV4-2,CASRPSGTYGYTF
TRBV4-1,CASSPPGELFF
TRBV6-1,CASSELAGPYNGQFF
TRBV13,CVSSRSWSSYIEQFF
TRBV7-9,CASADTEEGNSPLHF
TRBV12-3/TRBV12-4,CASSPSDRAHEQYF
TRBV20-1,CCDRGQFSYEQYF
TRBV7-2,CASSLDRTGGTDTQYF